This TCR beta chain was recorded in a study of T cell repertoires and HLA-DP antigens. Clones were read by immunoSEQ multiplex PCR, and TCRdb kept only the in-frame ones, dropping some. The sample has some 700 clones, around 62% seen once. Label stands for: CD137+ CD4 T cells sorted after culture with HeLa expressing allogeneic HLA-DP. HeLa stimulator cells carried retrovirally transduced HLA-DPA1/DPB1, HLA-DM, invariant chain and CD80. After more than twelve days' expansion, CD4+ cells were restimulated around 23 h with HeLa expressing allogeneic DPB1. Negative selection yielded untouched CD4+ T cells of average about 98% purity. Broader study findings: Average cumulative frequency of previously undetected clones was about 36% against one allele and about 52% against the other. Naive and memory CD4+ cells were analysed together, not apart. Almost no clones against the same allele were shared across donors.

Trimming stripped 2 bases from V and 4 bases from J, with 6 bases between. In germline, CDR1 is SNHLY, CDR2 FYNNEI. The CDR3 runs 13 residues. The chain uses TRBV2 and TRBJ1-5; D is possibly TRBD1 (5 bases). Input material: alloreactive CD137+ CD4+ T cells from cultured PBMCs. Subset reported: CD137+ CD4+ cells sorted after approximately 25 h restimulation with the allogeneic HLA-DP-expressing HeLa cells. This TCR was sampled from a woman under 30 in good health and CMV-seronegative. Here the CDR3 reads CASSENRNQPQHF. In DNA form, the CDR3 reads TGTGCCAGCAGTGAAAACAGGAATCAGCCCCAGCATTTT.